This T cell receptor beta chain was found in a study of T-cell reconstitution after alpha-beta-depleted transplantation in children. The table lists this clonotype with many counts. Preparing the TCRbeta library involved the use of unique molecular identifiers. TCRdb re-derived calls from the PCR reads in MiXCR, one entry per CDR3 protein. Counted here are over 400,000 distinct CDR3 sequences, approximately 12% occurring once; the ten biggest clones make up more than 5.5%. V was clipped by 4 bases and J by 6 bases, with 18 bases between them. Germline V gene data show CDR1 as SQVTM and CDR2 as ANQGSEA. This CDR3 has 14 amino acids.

The input for sequencing was PBMCs from the stem cell graft donor, taken from the stem cell graft. The TCR comes from a human donor who donated a stem cell graft to a child with combined immunodeficiency. The chain combines TRBV29-1 with TRBJ1-1; TRBD1 is a possible D gene (5 bases). CDR3 protein: CSVVRGSLSPEAFF. The CDR3 DNA reads TGCAGCGTTGTTAGGGGTTCTTTGAGCCCTGAAGCTTTCTTT. The entire variable domain, with the rest obtained from reference TRBV29-1 and TRBJ1-1, is as follows: SAVISQKPSRDICQRGTSLTIQCQVDSQVTMMFWYRQQPGQSLTLIATANQGSEATYESGFVIDKFPISRPNLTFSTLTVSNMSPEDSSIYLCSVVRGSLSPEAFFGQGTRLTVV.